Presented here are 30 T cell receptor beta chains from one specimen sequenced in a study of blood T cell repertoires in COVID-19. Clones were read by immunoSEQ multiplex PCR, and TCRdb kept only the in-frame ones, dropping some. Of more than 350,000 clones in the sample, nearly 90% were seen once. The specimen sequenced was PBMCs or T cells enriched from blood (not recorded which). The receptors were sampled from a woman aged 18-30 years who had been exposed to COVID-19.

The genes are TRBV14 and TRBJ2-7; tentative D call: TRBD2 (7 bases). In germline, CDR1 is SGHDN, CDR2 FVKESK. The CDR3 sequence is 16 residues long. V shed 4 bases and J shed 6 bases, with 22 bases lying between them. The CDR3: CASSPFVGLGGTEQYF. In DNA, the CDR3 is TGTGCCAGCAGCCCGTTTGTCGGACTAGGGGGGACCGAGCAGTACTTC.

The CDR3 DNA reads as TGTGCCAGCAGTCCCGGGACTAGCGGTCTTTTTTCCTACAATGAGCAGTTCTTC. This translates into CASSPGTSGLFSYNEQFF. J is TRBJ2-1 and V is TRBV7-9; the match to TRBD2 covers 11 bases. This CDR3 comprises 18 residues. The trim removed 6 bases at V and 1 base at J, leaving 11 bases unmatched. Looked up from germline, CDR1 is SEHNR and CDR2 is FQNEAQ (reference sequence). Full variable domain (remainder filled in from reference TRBV7-9 and TRBJ2-1): DTGVSQNPRHKITKRGQNVTFRCDPISEHNRLYWYRQTLGQGPEFLTYFQNEAQLEKSRLLSDRFSAERPKGSFSTLEIQRTEQGDSAMYLCASSPGTSGLFSYNEQFFGPGTRLTVL.

The CDR3 is CASSLVAGNRSPLHF. The DNA for the CDR3 is TGTGCCAGCAGCTTAGTTGCAGGGAATCGTTCACCCCTCCACTTT. V usage is TRBV7-8 and J usage is TRBJ1-6, with D perhaps TRBD1 (5 bases). With 1 base removed from V and 9 bases from J, the gap between germline ends came to 13 bases. Germline V gene lookup returns CDR1 SGHVS and CDR2 FQNEAQ. The CDR3 is made up of 15 amino acids. Full variable domain (rest looked up from reference TRBV7-8 and TRBJ1-6): GAGVSQSPRYKVAKRGQDVALRCDPISGHVSLFWYQQALGQGPEFLTYFQNEAQLDKSGLPSDRFFAERPEGSVSTLKIQRTQQEDSAVYLCASSLVAGNRSPLHFGNGTRLTVT.

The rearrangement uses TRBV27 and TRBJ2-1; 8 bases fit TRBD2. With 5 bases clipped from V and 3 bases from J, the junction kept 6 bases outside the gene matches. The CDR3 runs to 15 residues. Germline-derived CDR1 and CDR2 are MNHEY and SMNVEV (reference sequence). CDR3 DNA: TGTGCCAGCAGTAAAGCGGGAGCCGGCTACAATGAGCAGTTCTTC. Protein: CASSKAGAGYNEQFF.

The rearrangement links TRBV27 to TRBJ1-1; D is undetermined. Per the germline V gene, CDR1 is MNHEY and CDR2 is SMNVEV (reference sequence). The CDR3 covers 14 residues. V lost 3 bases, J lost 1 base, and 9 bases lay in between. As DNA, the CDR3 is TGTGCCAGCAGTTTCTCGCGGAAGAACACTGAAGCTTTCTTT. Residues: CASSFSRKNTEAFF.

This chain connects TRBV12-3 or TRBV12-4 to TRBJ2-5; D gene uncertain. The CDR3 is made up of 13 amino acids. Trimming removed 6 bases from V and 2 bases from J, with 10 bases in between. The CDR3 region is CASRPVDQETQYF. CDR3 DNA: TGTGCCAGCAGACCGGTAGATCAAGAGACCCAGTACTTC.

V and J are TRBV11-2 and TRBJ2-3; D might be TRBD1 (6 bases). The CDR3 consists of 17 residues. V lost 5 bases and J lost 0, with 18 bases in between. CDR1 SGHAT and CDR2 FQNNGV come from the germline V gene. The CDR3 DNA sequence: TGTGCCAGCAGCCCCGGAGGCAGGGGATCTAGCACAGATACGCAGTATTTT. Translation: CASSPGGRGSSTDTQYF.

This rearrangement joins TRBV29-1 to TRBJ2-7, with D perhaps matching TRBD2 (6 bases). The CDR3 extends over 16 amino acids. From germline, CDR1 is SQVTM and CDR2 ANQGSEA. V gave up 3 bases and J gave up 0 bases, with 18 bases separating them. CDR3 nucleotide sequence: TGCAGCGTTGATGCCCCGGGCGGGGCGAGCTCCTACGAGCAGTACTTC. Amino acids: CSVDAPGGASSYEQYF.

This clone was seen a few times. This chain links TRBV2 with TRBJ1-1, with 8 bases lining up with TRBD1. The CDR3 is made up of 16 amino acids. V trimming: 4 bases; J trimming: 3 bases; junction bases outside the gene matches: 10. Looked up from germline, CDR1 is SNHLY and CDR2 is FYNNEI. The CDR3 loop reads CASSVPGQAGDTEAFF. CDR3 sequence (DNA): TGTGCCAGCAGTGTACCGGGACAGGCAGGAGACACTGAAGCTTTCTTT.

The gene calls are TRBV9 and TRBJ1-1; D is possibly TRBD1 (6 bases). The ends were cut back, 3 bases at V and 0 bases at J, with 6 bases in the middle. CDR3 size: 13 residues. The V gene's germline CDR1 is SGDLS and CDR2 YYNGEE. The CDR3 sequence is CASSGGLNTEAFF. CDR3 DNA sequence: TGTGCCAGCAGCGGGGGGCTGAACACTGAAGCTTTCTTT.

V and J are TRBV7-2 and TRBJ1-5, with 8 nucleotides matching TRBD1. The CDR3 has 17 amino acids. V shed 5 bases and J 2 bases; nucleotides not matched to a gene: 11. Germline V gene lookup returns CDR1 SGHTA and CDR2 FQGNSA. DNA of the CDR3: TGTGCCAGCAGCCAAACAGGACAGGGCAGAGGCAATCAGCCCCAGCATTTT. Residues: CASSQTGQGRGNQPQHF.

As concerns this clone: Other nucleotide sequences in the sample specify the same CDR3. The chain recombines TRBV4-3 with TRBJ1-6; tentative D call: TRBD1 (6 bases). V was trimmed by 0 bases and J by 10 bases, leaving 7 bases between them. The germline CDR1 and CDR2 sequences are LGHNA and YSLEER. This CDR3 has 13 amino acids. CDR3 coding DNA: TGCGCCAGCAGCCAAGACAGGGGATCACCCCTCCACTTT. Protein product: CASSQDRGSPLHF.

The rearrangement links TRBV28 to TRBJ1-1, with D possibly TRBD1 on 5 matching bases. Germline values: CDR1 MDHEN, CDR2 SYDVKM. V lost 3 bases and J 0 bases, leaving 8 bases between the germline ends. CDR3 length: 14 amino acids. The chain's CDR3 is CASSFPGMNTEAFF. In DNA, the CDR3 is TGTGCCAGCAGTTTTCCAGGGATGAACACTGAAGCTTTCTTT.

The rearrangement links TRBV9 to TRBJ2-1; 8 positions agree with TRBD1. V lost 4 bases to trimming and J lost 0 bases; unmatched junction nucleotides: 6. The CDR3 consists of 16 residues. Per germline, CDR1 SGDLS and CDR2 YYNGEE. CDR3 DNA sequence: TGTGCCAGCAGCAAGCAGGGGGCAGGCTCCTACAATGAGCAGTTCTTC. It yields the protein CASSKQGAGSYNEQFF.

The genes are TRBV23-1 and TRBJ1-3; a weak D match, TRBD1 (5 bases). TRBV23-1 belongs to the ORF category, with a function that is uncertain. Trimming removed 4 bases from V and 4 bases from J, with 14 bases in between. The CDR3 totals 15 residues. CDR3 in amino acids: CASSPQGGRGNTIYF. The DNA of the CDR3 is TGCGCCAGCAGTCCGCAGGGAGGCCGAGGAAACACCATATATTTT.

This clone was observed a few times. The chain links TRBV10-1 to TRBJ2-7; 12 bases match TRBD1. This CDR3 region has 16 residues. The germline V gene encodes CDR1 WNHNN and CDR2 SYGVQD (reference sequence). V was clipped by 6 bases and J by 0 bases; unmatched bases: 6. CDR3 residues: CASRRGTGGISYEQYF. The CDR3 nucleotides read TGCGCCAGCAGGAGAGGGACAGGGGGCATCTCCTACGAGCAGTACTTC.

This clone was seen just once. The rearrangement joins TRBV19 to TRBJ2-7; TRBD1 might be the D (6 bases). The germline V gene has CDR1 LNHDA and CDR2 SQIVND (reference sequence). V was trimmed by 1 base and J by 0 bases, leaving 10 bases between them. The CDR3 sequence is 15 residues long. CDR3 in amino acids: CASSIVTDSSYEQYF. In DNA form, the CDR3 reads TGTGCCAGTAGTATAGTAACGGACAGCTCCTACGAGCAGTACTTC.

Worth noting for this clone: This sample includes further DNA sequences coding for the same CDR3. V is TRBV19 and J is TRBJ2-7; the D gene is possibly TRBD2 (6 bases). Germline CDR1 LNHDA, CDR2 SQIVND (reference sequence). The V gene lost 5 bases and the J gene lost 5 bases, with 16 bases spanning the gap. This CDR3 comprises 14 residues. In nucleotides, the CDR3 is TGTGCCAGTAGTCCAAACCGCGCGGGGAACGAGCAGTACTTC. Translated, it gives CASSPNRAGNEQYF.

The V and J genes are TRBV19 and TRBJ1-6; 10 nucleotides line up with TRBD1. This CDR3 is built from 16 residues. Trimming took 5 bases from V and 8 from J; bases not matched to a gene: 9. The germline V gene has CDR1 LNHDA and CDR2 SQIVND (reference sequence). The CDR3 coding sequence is TGTGCCAGTAGTGTTGGACAGGGGGGTTTTTATTCACCCCTCCACTTT. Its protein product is CASSVGQGGFYSPLHF.

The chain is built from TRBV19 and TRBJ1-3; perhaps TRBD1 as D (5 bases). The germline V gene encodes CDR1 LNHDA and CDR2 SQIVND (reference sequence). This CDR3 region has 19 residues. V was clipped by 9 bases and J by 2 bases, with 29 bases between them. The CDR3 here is CASAGYKSGFIETGNTIYF. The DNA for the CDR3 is TGTGCCAGCGCCGGATATAAATCAGGGTTTATAGAGACTGGAAACACCATATATTTT.

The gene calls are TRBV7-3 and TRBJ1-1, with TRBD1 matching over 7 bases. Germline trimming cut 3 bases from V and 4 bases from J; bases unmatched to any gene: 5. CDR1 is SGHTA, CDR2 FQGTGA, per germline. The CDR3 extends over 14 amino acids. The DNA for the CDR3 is TGTGCCAGCAGCTTTGGAGGGGGCACCACTGAAGCTTTCTTT. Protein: CASSFGGGTTEAFF.

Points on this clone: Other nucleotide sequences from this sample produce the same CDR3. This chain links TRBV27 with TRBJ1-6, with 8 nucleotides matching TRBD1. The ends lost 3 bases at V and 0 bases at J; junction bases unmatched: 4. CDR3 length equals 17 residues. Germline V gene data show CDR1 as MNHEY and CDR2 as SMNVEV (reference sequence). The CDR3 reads CASSFRDRSSYNSPLHF. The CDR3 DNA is TGTGCCAGCAGTTTCCGGGACAGGAGCTCCTATAATTCACCCCTCCACTTT.

Here the CDR3 DNA reads TGTGCCACCTTACACCATTCCTCCTACGAGCAGTACTTC. This sequence encodes CATLHHSSYEQYF. The V call is TRBV28, the J call TRBJ2-7; D unclear. The CDR3 extends over 13 amino acids. V gave up 10 bases and J gave up 0 bases, with 13 bases separating them. Looked up from germline, CDR1 is MDHEN and CDR2 is SYDVKM.

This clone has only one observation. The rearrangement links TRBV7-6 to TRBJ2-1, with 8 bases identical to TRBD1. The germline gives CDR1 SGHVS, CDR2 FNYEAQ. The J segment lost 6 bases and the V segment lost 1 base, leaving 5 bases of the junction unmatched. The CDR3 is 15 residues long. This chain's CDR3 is CASSLGTDRVNEQFF. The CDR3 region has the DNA TGTGCCAGCAGCTTAGGTACGGACAGGGTCAATGAGCAGTTCTTC.

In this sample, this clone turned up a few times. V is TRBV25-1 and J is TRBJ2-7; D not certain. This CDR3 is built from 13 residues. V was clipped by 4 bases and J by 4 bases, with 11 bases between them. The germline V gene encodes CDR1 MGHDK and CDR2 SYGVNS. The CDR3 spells CASSGRSTYEQYF. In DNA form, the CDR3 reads TGTGCCAGCAGTGGGCGGTCAACGTACGAGCAGTACTTC.

This CDR3 is CAISQGSYEQYF. Written as DNA, the CDR3 is TGTGCCATCAGTCAGGGCTCCTACGAGCAGTACTTC. This rearrangement joins TRBV10-3 to TRBJ2-7; weak D call: TRBD1 (5 bases). This CDR3 contains 12 residues. V was shortened by 5 bases and J by 0 bases, with 5 bases between the two germline ends. Germline loops: CDR1 ENHRY, CDR2 SYGVKD.

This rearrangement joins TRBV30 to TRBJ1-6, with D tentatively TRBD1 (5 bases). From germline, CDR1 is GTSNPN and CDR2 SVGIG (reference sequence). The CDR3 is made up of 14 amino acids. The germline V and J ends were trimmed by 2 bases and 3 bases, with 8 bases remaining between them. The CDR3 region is CAWSQGGYNSPLHF. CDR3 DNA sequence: TGTGCCTGGAGTCAGGGAGGCTATAATTCACCCCTCCACTTT.

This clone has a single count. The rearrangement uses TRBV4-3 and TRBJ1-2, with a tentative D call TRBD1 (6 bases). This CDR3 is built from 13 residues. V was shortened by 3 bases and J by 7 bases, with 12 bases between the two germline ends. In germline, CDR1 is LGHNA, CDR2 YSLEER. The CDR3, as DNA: TGCGCCAGCAGCCACCACAGGGAGAGTGGCTACACCTTC. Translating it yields CASSHHRESGYTF.

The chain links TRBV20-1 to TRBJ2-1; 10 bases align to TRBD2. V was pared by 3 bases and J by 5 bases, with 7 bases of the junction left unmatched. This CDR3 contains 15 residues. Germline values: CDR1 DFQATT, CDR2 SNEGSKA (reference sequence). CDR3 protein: CSASWAAGGNNEQFF. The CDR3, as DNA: TGCAGTGCTAGTTGGGCAGCGGGGGGGAACAATGAGCAGTTCTTC.

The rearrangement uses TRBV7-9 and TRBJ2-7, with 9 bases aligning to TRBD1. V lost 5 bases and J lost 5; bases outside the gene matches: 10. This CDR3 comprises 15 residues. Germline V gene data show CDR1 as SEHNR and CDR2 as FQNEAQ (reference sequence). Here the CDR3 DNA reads TGTGCCAGCAGCGGAACGGGACAGGGTCGCCACGAGCAGTACTTC. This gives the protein CASSGTGQGRHEQYF.